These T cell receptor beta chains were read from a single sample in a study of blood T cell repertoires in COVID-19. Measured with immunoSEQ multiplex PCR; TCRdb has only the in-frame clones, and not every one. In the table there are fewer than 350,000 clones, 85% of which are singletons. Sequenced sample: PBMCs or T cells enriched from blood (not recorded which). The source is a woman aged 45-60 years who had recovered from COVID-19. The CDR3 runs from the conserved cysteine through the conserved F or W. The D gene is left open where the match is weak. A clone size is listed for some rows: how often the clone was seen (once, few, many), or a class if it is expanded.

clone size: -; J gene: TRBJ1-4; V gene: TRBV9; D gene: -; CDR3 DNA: TGTGCCAGCAGCGTAGGGGCGGGGCTGGGAGAAAAACTGTTTTTT; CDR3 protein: CASSVGAGLGEKLFF
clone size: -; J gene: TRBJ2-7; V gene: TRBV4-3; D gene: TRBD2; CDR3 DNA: TGCGCCAGCAGCCAAGATCCACTAGCGGGAAGGGGAGAGCAGTACTTC; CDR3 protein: CASSQDPLAGRGEQYF
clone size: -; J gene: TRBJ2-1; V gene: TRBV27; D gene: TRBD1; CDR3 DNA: TGTGCCAGCAGTTCGAGGACAGGGGAGCAGTTCTTC; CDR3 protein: CASSSRTGEQFF
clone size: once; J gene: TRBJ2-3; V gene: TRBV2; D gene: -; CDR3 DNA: TGTGCCAGCACTTGGGACTCAGAGACAGATACGCAGTATTTT; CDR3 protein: CASTWDSETDTQYF
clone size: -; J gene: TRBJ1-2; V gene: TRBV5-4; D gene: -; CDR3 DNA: TGTGCCAGCAGCTTTGGAGGGTCTGGCTACACCTTC; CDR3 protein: CASSFGGSGYTF
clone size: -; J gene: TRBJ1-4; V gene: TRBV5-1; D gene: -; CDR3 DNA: TGCGCCAGCAGCTCCTTGGAAGGGGCCAATGAAAAACTGTTTTTT; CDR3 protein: CASSSLEGANEKLFF
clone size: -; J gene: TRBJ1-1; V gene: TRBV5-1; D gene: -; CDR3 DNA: TGCGCCAGCAGCTGGTCTGTAGGGGCCACTGAAGCTTTCTTT; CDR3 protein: CASSWSVGATEAFF
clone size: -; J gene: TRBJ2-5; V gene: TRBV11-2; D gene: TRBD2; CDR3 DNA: TGTGCCAGCAGCTTAGGCTCCCGGGGGGGGCAAGAGACCCAGTACTTC; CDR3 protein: CASSLGSRGGQETQYF
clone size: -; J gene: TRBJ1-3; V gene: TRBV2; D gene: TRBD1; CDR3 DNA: TGTGCCAGCGATTCGCAGGGGGCGCGCGGAAACACCATATATTTT; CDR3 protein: CASDSQGARGNTIYF
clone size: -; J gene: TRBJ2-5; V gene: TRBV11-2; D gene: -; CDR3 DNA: TGTGCCAGCAGCCAAAACAGGTTTATGGAGACCCAGTACTTC; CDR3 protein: CASSQNRFMETQYF
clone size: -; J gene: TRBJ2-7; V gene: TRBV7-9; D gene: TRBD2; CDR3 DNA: TGTGCCAGCAGCCGAGGACTAGCGGGGAGCTACGAGCAGTACTTC; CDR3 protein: CASSRGLAGSYEQYF
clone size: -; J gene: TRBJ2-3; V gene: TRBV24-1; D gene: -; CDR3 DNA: TGTGCCACCAGTGATTTGGACACCCCCCGAGATACGCAGTATTTT; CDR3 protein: CATSDLDTPRDTQYF
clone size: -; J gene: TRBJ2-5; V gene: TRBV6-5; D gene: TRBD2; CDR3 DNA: TGTGCCAGCAGTTACCTAAGCGGGGGGGCGACGGAGACCCAGTACTTC; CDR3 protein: CASSYLSGGATETQYF
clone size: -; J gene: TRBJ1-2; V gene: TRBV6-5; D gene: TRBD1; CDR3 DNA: TGTGCCAGCAGACTCGGACAGGGGAACTATGGCTACACCTTC; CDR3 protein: CASRLGQGNYGYTF
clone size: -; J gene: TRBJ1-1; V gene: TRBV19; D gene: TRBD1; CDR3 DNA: TGTGCCAGTAGCAACCCAGGGGGTTCGAACACTGAAGCTTTCTTT; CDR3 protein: CASSNPGGSNTEAFF